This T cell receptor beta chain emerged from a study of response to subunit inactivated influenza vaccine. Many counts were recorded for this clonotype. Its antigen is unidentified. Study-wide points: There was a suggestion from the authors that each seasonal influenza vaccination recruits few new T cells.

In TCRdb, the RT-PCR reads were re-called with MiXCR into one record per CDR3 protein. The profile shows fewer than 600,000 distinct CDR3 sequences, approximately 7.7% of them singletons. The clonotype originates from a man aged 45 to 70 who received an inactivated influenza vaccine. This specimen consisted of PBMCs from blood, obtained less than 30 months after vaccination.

CDR3 sequence reads: CASSLGIAGGEGEQYF. The CDR3 bases are TGTGCCAGCAGTTTAGGGATAGCGGGAGGGGAAGGCGAGCAGTACTTC. This sequence joins TRBV12-3 or TRBV12-4 and TRBJ2-7; 11 positions agree with TRBD2. J was trimmed by 6 bases and V by 1 base; bases with no gene match: 8. This CDR3 region has 16 residues.